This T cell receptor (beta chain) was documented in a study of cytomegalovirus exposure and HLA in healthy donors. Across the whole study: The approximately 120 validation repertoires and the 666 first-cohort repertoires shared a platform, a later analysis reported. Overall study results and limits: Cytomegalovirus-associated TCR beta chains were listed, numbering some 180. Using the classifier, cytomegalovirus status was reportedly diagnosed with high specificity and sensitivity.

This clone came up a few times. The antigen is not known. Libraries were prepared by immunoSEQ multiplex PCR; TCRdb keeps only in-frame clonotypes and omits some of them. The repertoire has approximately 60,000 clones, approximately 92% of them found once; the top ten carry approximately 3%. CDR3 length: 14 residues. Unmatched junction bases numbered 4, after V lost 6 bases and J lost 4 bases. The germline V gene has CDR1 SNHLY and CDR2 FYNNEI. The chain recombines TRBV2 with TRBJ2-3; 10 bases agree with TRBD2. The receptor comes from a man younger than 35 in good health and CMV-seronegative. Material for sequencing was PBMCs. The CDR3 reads CASRGLAFADTQYF. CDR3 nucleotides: TGTGCCAGCAGGGGACTAGCGTTCGCAGATACGCAGTATTTT.